One sample yielded the 2 T cell receptor beta chains listed below, sequenced in a study of memory CD4+ T cells and cytomegalovirus serostatus. Libraries were prepared by immunoSEQ multiplex PCR; TCRdb keeps only in-frame clonotypes and omits some of them. Altogether some 35,000 clones are present, around 80% being singletons, with the ten largest covering approximately 5.3%. Single viable CD3+CD4+CD8-CD45RO+ cells were sorted as the memory CD4+ T cells. Sample: memory CD4+ T cells from blood. These receptors all stem from an adult in good health and CMV-seropositive.

The rearrangement uses TRBV6-4 and TRBJ2-7, with D possibly being TRBD1 or TRBD2 (5 bases each). The germline V and J ends were trimmed by 6 bases and 7 bases, with 22 bases remaining between them. This CDR3 spans 15 amino acids. CDR1 is MRHNA, CDR2 SNTAGT, per germline. Written as DNA, the CDR3 is TGTGCCAGCAGAAAGGATTCCGGGACGTCGCTGGAGCAGTACTTC. It yields the protein CASRKDSGTSLEQYF.

The chain is built from TRBV5-1 and TRBJ1-2; D call uncertain. CDR1 and CDR2 from the germline V gene are SGHRS and YFSETQ. V lost 3 bases and J 8 bases, leaving 14 bases between the germline ends. The CDR3 has 13 amino acids. CDR3: CASSWSRDSGYTF. CDR3 DNA: TGCGCCAGCAGCTGGTCTAGGGATAGCGGCTACACCTTC.